The 5 T cell receptor beta chains listed next were all sequenced from one sample in a study of blood T cells in healthy people across ages. Together with a sample-barcoded 5' primer, a J-beta primer mix was included in a second PCR lasting about 7 to 12 cycles. TCRdb re-called the 5' RACE reads with MiXCR, one entry per CDR3 protein. Among fewer than 750,000 distinct CDR3 sequences listed, around 50% were seen once. The sequenced sample was blood. These receptors all come from a woman of 80 years or more in good health.

The chain combines TRBV3-1 with TRBJ2-2; 7 nucleotides line up with TRBD2. V was pared by 4 bases and J by 6 bases, with 5 bases of the junction left unmatched. The CDR3 extends over 14 amino acids. Germline CDR1 reads LGHDT; CDR2 reads YNNKEL (reference sequence). The CDR3 DNA is TGTGCCAGCAGCCTAGACGCGGGGGCCGGGGAGCTGTTTTTT. This encodes CASSLDAGAGELFF.

The rearrangement links TRBV11-2 to TRBJ1-2; 9 nucleotides match TRBD1. The CDR3 length is 16 residues. V dropped 6 bases and J dropped 5; count of bases not matched to a gene: 13. Germline V lookup: CDR1 SGHAT, CDR2 FQNNGV. The CDR3 DNA sequence: TGTGCCAGCAGTCTAACCGGGACAGGGAGGCCGTATGGCTACACCTTC. It encodes CASSLTGTGRPYGYTF.

As concerns this clonotype: The junction shows a germline mismatch at one end, possibly a read error. The chain has TRBV28 and TRBJ2-7; possible D gene TRBD2, 5 bases. The germline V gene has CDR1 MDHEN and CDR2 SYDVKM. CDR3 length: 17 residues. CDR3 amino acids: CASSFGLAVEGSYGQYF. Written as DNA, the CDR3 is TGTGCCAGCAGTTTTGGGCTAGCAGTCGAGGGCTCCTACGGGCAGTACTTC.

The chain carries TRBV29-1 and TRBJ2-5; a possible D gene is TRBD2 (6 bases). With 1 base removed from V and 11 bases from J, the gap between germline ends came to 14 bases. CDR3 length: 12 residues. Germline V gene lookup returns CDR1 SQVTM and CDR2 ANQGSEA. CDR3 sequence reads: CSVEGQRREQYF. The CDR3 DNA is TGCAGCGTTGAAGGACAGCGGAGGGAGCAGTACTTC. Drawing the rest from reference TRBV29-1 and TRBJ2-5, the complete variable domain is SAVISQKPSRDICQRGTSLTIQCQVDSQVTMMFWYRQQPGQSLTLIATANQGSEATYESGFVIDKFPISRPNLTFSTLTVSNMSPEDSSIYLCSVEGQRREQYFGPGTRLLVL.

This clonotype was seen many times. V and J are TRBV7-2 and TRBJ2-1; unclear D gene. Germline CDR1 is SGHTA and CDR2 is FQGNSA. This CDR3 has 12 amino acids. V lost 5 bases and J 7 bases, leaving 9 bases between the germline ends. The CDR3 nucleotides read TGTGCCAGCAGCATCCCTGGGAATGAGCAGTTCTTC. Translated: CASSIPGNEQFF.